This entry lists 13 T cell receptor beta chains sequenced from one sample in a study of blood T cell repertoires in COVID-19. The protocol was immunoSEQ multiplex PCR, while the TCRdb copy is restricted to in-frame clones and leaves out a portion. The sample shows hundreds of thousands of clones, 75% to 90% of them seen only once. Sequencing was done on a sample of PBMCs or T cells enriched from blood (not recorded which). The origin of the receptors is a woman aged 40-49 years with acute COVID-19.

This chain joins TRBV5-4 and TRBJ2-3, with 10 bases lining up with TRBD2. Germline V gene sequence: CDR1 SGHNT, CDR2 YYREEE (reference sequence). The CDR3 runs to 16 residues. J was trimmed by 7 bases and V by 0 bases; bases with no gene match: 8. In DNA, the CDR3 is TGTGCCAGCAGCTTGGGCGCTAGCGGGAGTGTAAATACGCAGTATTTT. It specifies CASSLGASGSVNTQYF.

The chain links TRBV29-1 to TRBJ2-7; 12 bases line up with TRBD1. V lost 4 bases to trimming and J lost 6 bases; unmatched junction nucleotides: 4. The CDR3 is made up of 13 amino acids. Germline V lookup: CDR1 SQVTM, CDR2 ANQGSEA. The CDR3 DNA reads as TGCAGCGTTGGGGACAGGGGGCTCTCCGAGCAGTACTTC. Translating gives CSVGDRGLSEQYF.

The genes are TRBV9 and TRBJ1-2; D may be TRBD1 (5 bases). CDR3 length: 16 amino acids. Germline V gives CDR1 SGDLS, CDR2 YYNGEE. Between the trimmed V and J ends, which lost 4 bases and 7 bases, there was a span of 23 bases. DNA for the CDR3: TGTGCCAGCAGCACTTCAAAGGAGGGCAGGGTGTTTGGCTACACCTTC. Translating it yields CASSTSKEGRVFGYTF.

Only one count was recorded for this clone. The genes are TRBV5-1 and TRBJ2-1; perhaps TRBD1 as D (5 bases). The CDR3 is 13 amino acids. Germline CDR1 SGHRS, CDR2 YFSETQ. V gave up 0 bases and J gave up 9 bases, with 10 bases separating them. The CDR3 here is CASSLEGVSEQFF. The CDR3 DNA follows: TGCGCCAGCAGCTTGGAAGGGGTCTCTGAGCAGTTCTTC.

V usage is TRBV5-1 and J usage is TRBJ1-1, with TRBD1 identical over 8 bases. The J segment lost 1 base and the V segment lost 4 bases, leaving 9 bases of the junction unmatched. CDR1 is SGHRS, CDR2 YFSETQ, per germline. The CDR3 has 16 amino acids. The CDR3 DNA is TGCGCCAGCAGCCTCCCCGGCGGACAGGGGAACACTGAAGCTTTCTTT. This gives the protein CASSLPGGQGNTEAFF.

V is TRBV2 and J is TRBJ2-1, with D hard to call. Germline CDR1 SNHLY, CDR2 FYNNEI. CDR3 length equals 13 residues. V gave up 3 bases and J gave up 4 bases, with 7 bases separating them. The CDR3 loop is CASSDAAYNEQFF. CDR3 DNA: TGTGCCAGCAGTGATGCGGCGTACAATGAGCAGTTCTTC.

As regards this clone: Additional DNA sequences in this sample encode the identical CDR3. The chain is built from TRBV10-3 and TRBJ1-1; TRBD1 agrees at 7 bases. Germline-derived CDR1 and CDR2 are ENHRY and SYGVKD. V gave up 6 bases and J gave up 2 bases; unmatched junction bases: 3. This CDR3 is built from 13 residues. CDR3 residues: CAIRDRVNTEAFF. In nucleotides, the CDR3 is TGTGCCATCAGAGACAGGGTTAACACTGAAGCTTTCTTT.

V and J are TRBV6-2 or TRBV6-3 and TRBJ2-7; D is perhaps TRBD1 (6 bases). The CDR3 is 15 amino acids. V was pared by 5 bases and J by 3 bases, with 17 bases between. Looked up from germline, CDR1 is MNHEY and CDR2 is SVGEGT. In nucleotides, the CDR3 is TGTGCCAGCAGTACACATCCCCCCAGGGGCTACGAGCAGTACTTC. It translates to CASSTHPPRGYEQYF.

The V gene is TRBV7-6, the J gene TRBJ1-2; TRBD1 matches 8 bases. CDR1 is SGHVS, CDR2 FNYEAQ, per germline. The V segment lost 2 bases and the J segment 7 bases; nucleotides outside the gene matches: 3. The CDR3 runs 13 residues. DNA for the CDR3: TGTGCCAGCAGCTTACAGGGGGCGCTTGGCTACACCTTC. Translating it yields CASSLQGALGYTF.

V is TRBV12-3 or TRBV12-4 and J is TRBJ2-5; 7 positions match TRBD1. V lost 6 bases and J lost 6; bases outside the gene matches: 4. The CDR3 sequence is 12 residues long. CDR3 in amino acids: CASSPTGQTQYF. The CDR3 DNA sequence: TGTGCCAGCAGCCCGACAGGGCAGACCCAGTACTTC.

The chain combines TRBV23-1 with TRBJ2-2; D is perhaps TRBD1 (5 bases). TRBV23-1 is given ORF status, its function remaining uncertain. The V end was cut by 8 bases, the J end by 2 bases, with 12 bases between. The CDR3 extends over 14 amino acids. The CDR3 loop is CASGTTDNTGELFF. For the CDR3, the DNA is TGCGCCAGCGGTACGACAGATAACACCGGGGAGCTGTTTTTT.

The chain has TRBV25-1 and TRBJ2-3; 7 bases are shared with TRBD2. This CDR3 is 16 amino acids long. The V gene end was trimmed by 1 base and the J gene end by 5 bases; junction bases not matched to a gene: 9. Per the germline V gene, CDR1 is MGHDK and CDR2 is SYGVNS. CDR3 nucleotides: TGTGCCAGCAGTGAATTTCGGGGAGGGAGAGGAGATACGCAGTATTTT. Its translation: CASSEFRGGRGDTQYF.

The chain recombines TRBV2 with TRBJ2-2; no clear D. Germline V gene sequence: CDR1 SNHLY, CDR2 FYNNEI. Trimming removed 9 bases from V and 7 bases from J, with 9 bases in between. This CDR3 region has 11 residues. CDR3 nucleotide sequence: TGTGCCAGTGTAAATAGCGGGGAGCTGTTTTTT. It codes for CASVNSGELFF.